The source of this T cell receptor (beta chain) is a study of vaccination and CD4 T cells after COVID-19. Germline CDR1 and CDR2: ENHRY and SYGVKD. The CDR3 runs to 12 residues. V was pared by 4 bases and J by 3 bases, with 6 bases between. The Oncomine TCR Beta short-read assay was applied to DNA of cultured CD4+ T cells. Genomic DNA was isolated from cultured CD4+ T cells. TCRdb used MiXCR to reprocess the PCR reads, holding one entry per CDR3 protein. The profile shows 22,000 or so distinct CDR3 sequences, 30% to 35% of them singletons. This clonotype was seen a handful of times. What it binds is unknown. Time point indicated: late sampling 161 to 241 days after vaccination in three convalescent patients. Treatment specified: approximately nine-day PBMC culture with coronavirus spike peptide pools or control peptides (ViraFEST assay). First, ViraFEST expanded antigen-specific T cells with peptide pools, and next it sequenced the TCRs.

The chain joins TRBV10-3 to TRBJ1-1, with D hard to call. The specimen comprised CD4+ T cells from blood, cultured in vitro, sampled about 7 months after SARS-CoV-2 vaccination. The receptor's source is a human donor who had recovered from COVID-19. CDR3 amino acids: CAISGKDTEAFF. The CDR3 DNA reads as TGTGCCATCAGTGGGAAAGACACTGAAGCTTTCTTT.